This is a list of T cell receptor beta chains from one sample in a study of shared clonotypes between healthy human individuals. TCRdb's table, derived via immunoSEQ multiplex PCR, lists solely in-frame clones and lacks some. The sample lists 850,000 to 1,200,000 clones, around 74% occurring once. Sequencing was done on a sample of memory CD4+ T cells sorted from blood. These receptors were collected from a man younger than 35 in good health. The CDR3 runs from the conserved cysteine through the conserved F or W. The order of the fields is V gene, J gene, clone size, D gene, CDR3 protein, CDR3 DNA. A D gene is named only where the DNA matches it firmly. The size entry is marked missing in some rows and otherwise reads once, few, many or a size class.

>TRBV18|TRBJ1-3|NA|NA
CASSRLPAVFGAVADTIYF
TGTGCCAGCTCACGACTACCCGCGGTTTTTGGGGCTGTGGCGGACACCATATATTTT
>TRBV30|TRBJ1-3|NA|NA
CAWSRGTDSGNTIYF
TGTGCCTGGAGTCGAGGGACGGACTCTGGAAACACCATATATTTT
>TRBV7-2|TRBJ2-1|NA|TRBD2
CASSGLDSYNEQFF
TGTGCCAGCAGCGGACTAGACTCCTACAATGAGCAGTTCTTC
>TRBV5-8|TRBJ2-4|NA|TRBD1
CASSPRTGVTIQYF
TGTGCCAGCAGCCCGAGGACAGGGGTGACCATTCAGTACTTC
>TRBV5-6|TRBJ2-5|NA|NA
CASSFPGNQETQYF
TGTGCCAGCAGCTTCCCGGGGAATCAAGAGACCCAGTACTTC
>TRBV30|TRBJ1-2|NA|TRBD1
CAWTVTGDGYTF
TGTGCCTGGACCGTCACAGGGGATGGCTACACCTTC
>TRBV7-2|TRBJ2-7|NA|TRBD1
CASSRQGTYEQYF
TGTGCCAGCAGCCGACAGGGGACATACGAGCAGTACTTC
>TRBV10-1|TRBJ2-2|NA|NA
CASRPITGRNTGELFF
TGCGCCAGCAGACCGATCACGGGACGGAACACCGGGGAGCTGTTTTTT
>TRBV2|TRBJ2-3|NA|NA
CASAVNGDTQYF
TGTGCCAGCGCCGTTAATGGCGATACGCAGTATTTT
>TRBV4-3|TRBJ2-7|NA|NA
CASSQDPRSSYEQYF
TGCGCCAGCAGCCAAGATCCGAGGAGCTCCTACGAGCAGTACTTC
>TRBV6-5|TRBJ1-6|few|NA
CASSPGSYNSPLHF
TGTGCCAGCAGCCCCGGCTCCTATAATTCACCCCTCCACTTT
>TRBV29-1|TRBJ1-1|many|NA
CSVEAGVGTEAFF
TGCAGCGTTGAAGCCGGGGTGGGCACTGAAGCTTTCTTT
>TRBV19|TRBJ1-2|NA|NA
CASSIGTTVYGYTF
TGTGCCAGTAGTATTGGGACAACGGTTTATGGCTACACCTTC
>TRBV14|TRBJ2-7|NA|NA
CASSQTRGEQYF
TGTGCCAGCAGCCAGACTCGGGGCGAGCAGTACTTC
>TRBV15|TRBJ2-7|NA|NA
CATSRDLDYEQYF
TGTGCCACCAGCAGAGATCTTGACTACGAGCAGTACTTC
>TRBV18|TRBJ1-2|NA|NA
CASSPEPFLVGYTF
TGTGCCAGCTCACCAGAGCCGTTCCTTGTTGGCTACACCTTC
>TRBV6-6|TRBJ1-6|once|NA
CASRLTNSYNSPLHF
TGTGCCAGCAGACTAACCAATTCCTATAATTCACCCCTCCACTTT
>TRBV6-1|TRBJ2-7|few|NA
CASTPEGGLGGEQYF
TGTGCCAGCACCCCCGAGGGCGGACTTGGAGGCGAGCAGTACTTC
>TRBV7-8|TRBJ2-7|once|NA
CASSLYQISYEQYF
TGTGCCAGCAGCTTATACCAAATTAGCTACGAGCAGTACTTC
>TRBV18|TRBJ2-5|NA|NA
CASSPNGETQYF
TGTGCCAGCTCACCAAACGGGGAGACCCAGTACTTC
>TRBV4-2|TRBJ2-5|NA|TRBD2
CASSQVVSGGQETQYF
TGTGCCAGCAGCCAAGTAGTTAGCGGGGGCCAAGAGACCCAGTACTTC
>TRBV5-1|TRBJ2-7|NA|TRBD1
CASSPGQGFNEQYF
TGCGCCAGCAGCCCGGGACAGGGTTTCAACGAGCAGTACTTC
>TRBV29-1|TRBJ2-4|NA|NA
CSVEGTKNIQYF
TGCAGCGTTGAGGGGACCAAAAACATTCAGTACTTC